A selection of T cell receptor beta chains follows, all from one sample in a study of blood T cell repertoires in COVID-19. The protocol was immunoSEQ multiplex PCR, while the TCRdb copy is restricted to in-frame clones and leaves out a portion. The repertoire consists of around 370,000 clones, with about 90% occurring once and the leading ten covering 2.5% to 4%. Material: peripheral blood. These receptors originate from a woman between 18 and 30 years old who had recovered from COVID-19. Both conserved end residues are part of each CDR3. A D gene is named only where the DNA matches it firmly. Some rows mark clone size as missing; the rest say once, few, many or name a class of expanded clone.

NA,TRBV7-2,NA,TRBJ2-5,CASSKQSGQETQYF,TGTGCCAGCAGCAAACAATCGGGGCAAGAGACCCAGTACTTC
NA,TRBV5-6,few,TRBJ1-5,CASSLASNQPQHF,TGTGCCAGCAGCTTGGCCTCCAATCAGCCCCAGCATTTT
NA,TRBV1,NA,TRBJ2-1,CTSSQDRKASPITRGHNEQFF,TGCACCAGCAGCCAAGATCGAAAGGCTAGTCCCATTACAAGGGGGCACAATGAGCAGTTCTTC
NA,TRBV11-2,NA,TRBJ1-2,CASSPVESPGTF,TGTGCCAGCAGTCCTGTGGAGTCCCCCGGTACCTTC
TRBD2,TRBV7-2,NA,TRBJ2-5,CASSSSGRGETQYF,TGTGCCAGCAGCTCCAGCGGGAGGGGAGAGACCCAGTACTTC
TRBD1,TRBV3-1/TRBV3-2,NA,TRBJ1-5,CASSQDGTGHQPQHF,TGTGCCAGCAGCCAAGACGGGACAGGGCATCAGCCCCAGCATTTT
NA,TRBV5-4,NA,TRBJ2-3,CASSLGDSRGGTQYF,TGTGCCAGCAGCTTAGGGGACTCAAGAGGAGGTACGCAGTATTTT
TRBD2,TRBV5-4,few,TRBJ2-1,CASSLVGSGRSLSYNEQFF,TGTGCCAGCAGCTTGGTTGGTAGCGGGAGGAGCCTCTCCTACAATGAGCAGTTCTTC
TRBD1,TRBV4-1,NA,TRBJ1-4,CASSQLGTATNEKLFF,TGCGCCAGCAGCCAACTCGGGACAGCAACTAATGAAAAACTGTTTTTT
TRBD1,TRBV3-1/TRBV3-2,NA,TRBJ1-1,CASSLRDRNFAEAFF,TGTGCCAGCAGCCTCCGGGACAGGAATTTCGCTGAAGCTTTCTTT
TRBD2,TRBV10-3,NA,TRBJ2-1,CAISGRGKAGLYNEQFF,TGTGCCATCAGCGGCCGGGGTAAAGCGGGGTTATACAATGAGCAGTTCTTC
NA,TRBV4-1,NA,TRBJ1-2,CASSQAAGVTTPEYGYTF,TGCGCCAGCAGCCAAGCCGCGGGGGTGACAACGCCAGAGTATGGCTACACCTTC
NA,TRBV19,NA,TRBJ1-1,CASSWALNTEAFF,TGTGCCAGTAGTTGGGCCTTGAACACTGAAGCTTTCTTT
TRBD2,TRBV5-4,once,TRBJ2-3,CASSSLAGSTDTQYF,TGTGCCAGCAGCTCACTAGCGGGGAGCACAGATACGCAGTATTTT
NA,TRBV13,NA,TRBJ2-5,CASSPRQSQETQYF,TGTGCCAGCAGCCCACGACAGTCTCAAGAGACCCAGTACTTC
TRBD1,TRBV25-1,NA,TRBJ2-5,CASSFMGQGARTETQYF,TGTGCCAGCAGTTTCATGGGACAGGGGGCACGAACAGAGACCCAGTACTTC
TRBD2,TRBV5-1,NA,TRBJ2-1,CASSLGLAGSYNEQFF,TGCGCCAGCAGCTTGGGACTAGCGGGCTCCTACAATGAGCAGTTCTTC
NA,TRBV10-2,NA,TRBJ2-3,CASSEFQGSAQYF,TGCGCCAGCAGTGAGTTCCAGGGTTCTGCGCAGTATTTT
TRBD1,TRBV5-1,NA,TRBJ1-1,CASSFVTGGSGLNTEAFF,TGCGCCAGCAGTTTCGTAACAGGGGGCTCAGGTCTAAACACTGAAGCTTTCTTT
NA,TRBV30,NA,TRBJ1-1,CAWRKTGYTEAFF,TGTGCCTGGAGGAAAACAGGGTACACTGAAGCTTTCTTT
NA,TRBV20-1,once,TRBJ2-5,CSASRQETQYF,TGCAGTGCTAGCCGGCAAGAGACCCAGTACTTC
NA,TRBV5-4,NA,TRBJ2-1,CASSLFRGSYNEQFF,TGTGCCAGCAGCTTGTTTAGGGGGTCCTACAATGAGCAGTTCTTC
TRBD1,TRBV5-5,NA,TRBJ2-2,CASSFGQGVTGELFF,TGTGCCAGCAGCTTCGGACAGGGGGTCACCGGGGAGCTGTTTTTT
TRBD2,TRBV13,once,TRBJ2-2,CASSPRTSGRAQDGELFF,TGTGCCAGCAGCCCAAGGACTAGCGGGAGGGCCCAGGACGGGGAGCTGTTTTTT
TRBD2,TRBV5-1,NA,TRBJ2-1,CASSVNTGTSGQSEQFF,TGCGCCAGCAGCGTAAACACCGGGACTAGCGGGCAGAGTGAGCAGTTCTTC
NA,TRBV19,NA,TRBJ2-1,CASGGYNEQFF,TGTGCCAGCGGGGGCTACAATGAGCAGTTCTTC
NA,TRBV24-1,once,TRBJ1-5,CATGQADSNQPQHF,TGTGCCACCGGGCAGGCCGATAGCAATCAGCCCCAGCATTTT
TRBD2,TRBV5-5,NA,TRBJ2-1,CASSFSPGLRYNEQFF,TGTGCCAGCAGCTTTTCACCGGGACTACGCTACAATGAGCAGTTCTTC